This T cell receptor beta chain was documented in a study of cytomegalovirus exposure and HLA in healthy donors. General observations from the study: Previous analysis showed most TCR beta V segments were productive about 90% or about 30% of the time.

CDR1 and CDR2 (germline): SGHRS, YFSETQ. The V and J ends lost 0 bases and 3 bases, in that order; junction bases with no gene match: 6. The CDR3 contains 16 residues. In the PCR, 60 Vbeta and 13 Jbeta primers were used. Sequenced by immunoSEQ multiplex PCR; TCRdb stores in-frame clones only, minus some. The sample contains 150,000 or so clones, 60% to 80% of which appear only once. With respect to this clone: Its matching antigen is unknown.

The clonotype was recovered from a man aged 45 to 65 in good health and CMV-seropositive. This chain joins TRBV5-1 and TRBJ1-5, with 7 nucleotides matching TRBD1. The specimen sequenced was PBMCs. The chain's CDR3 is CASSLEGGSPNQPQHF. CDR3 nucleotides: TGCGCCAGCAGCTTGGAAGGGGGCTCCCCCAATCAGCCCCAGCATTTT.